Below, 8 T cell receptor beta chains from the same sample are listed, as sequenced in a study of blood T cell repertoires in COVID-19. Libraries were prepared by immunoSEQ multiplex PCR; TCRdb keeps only in-frame clonotypes and omits some of them. The table has under 95,000 clones, roughly 87% seen once. Sequences were obtained from peripheral blood. These receptors were collected from a woman aged 45-65 years with acute or convalescent COVID-19.

V and J are TRBV6-4 and TRBJ2-3, with TRBD2 matching over 11 bases. The trim removed 5 bases at V and 6 bases at J, leaving 7 bases unmatched. This CDR3 is built from 15 residues. Per germline, CDR1 MRHNA and CDR2 SNTAGT. This chain's CDR3 is CASSKLAGAQDTQYF. The CDR3 bases are TGTGCCAGCAGTAAACTAGCGGGAGCCCAGGATACGCAGTATTTT.

V gene TRBV5-6 combines with J gene TRBJ1-2; TRBD1 aligns across 9 bases. This CDR3 is built from 16 residues. Trimming took 3 bases from V and 7 from J; bases not matched to a gene: 13. CDR1 and CDR2 from the germline V gene are SGHDT and YYEEEE. The CDR3 bases are TGTGCCAGCAGCTCGGGACTGGGACAGGGTGTTGGTGGCTACACCTTC. It specifies CASSSGLGQGVGGYTF.

V is TRBV9 and J is TRBJ2-7, with TRBD2 as a possible D gene (6 bases). Between the trimmed V and J ends, which lost 5 bases and 5 bases, there was a span of 8 bases. Looked up from germline, CDR1 is SGDLS and CDR2 is YYNGEE. CDR3 length: 11 residues. DNA of the CDR3: TGTGCCAGCAGTGCGGGGAACGAGCAGTACTTC. Protein: CASSAGNEQYF.

V gene TRBV5-4 combines with J gene TRBJ1-4; possible D gene TRBD1, 6 bases. Germline V gene sequence: CDR1 SGHNT, CDR2 YYREEE (reference sequence). Trimming took off 3 bases at V and 8 bases at J, with 23 bases between the two ends. This CDR3 is 17 amino acids long. The CDR3 protein is CASSWGGRQADSEKLFF. CDR3 coding DNA: TGTGCCAGCAGCTGGGGGGGCAGACAGGCGGATTCGGAAAAACTGTTTTTT.

The rearrangement joins TRBV9 to TRBJ1-1; 7 bases align to TRBD1. CDR1 is SGDLS, CDR2 YYNGEE, per germline. The CDR3 is made up of 14 amino acids. V trimming: 2 bases; J trimming: 1 base; junction bases outside the gene matches: 2. CDR3 sequence (DNA): TGTGCCAGCAGCGTTGGGACAGAGAACACTGAAGCTTTCTTT. Encoded protein: CASSVGTENTEAFF.

This clone was seen more than once but under ten times. The chain is built from TRBV7-2 and TRBJ1-2; D gene ambiguous. Trimming removed 5 bases at V and 4 bases at J, with 17 bases between. CDR1 and CDR2 (germline): SGHTA, FQGNSA. The CDR3 consists of 15 residues. CDR3 DNA sequence: TGTGCCAGCAGCGGGCGGGTCGCACAAGGCTATGGCTACACCTTC. Protein: CASSGRVAQGYGYTF.

The V call is TRBV5-1, the J call TRBJ1-1, with a possible D match to TRBD1 (6 bases). This CDR3 has 14 amino acids. V was clipped by 3 bases and J by 2 bases, with 11 bases between them. Germline V gene data show CDR1 as SGHRS and CDR2 as YFSETQ. The CDR3 nucleotides read TGCGCCAGCAGCTCACAGGGTTTTAACACTGAAGCTTTCTTT. Its translation: CASSSQGFNTEAFF.

V usage is TRBV6-5 and J usage is TRBJ2-2; the match to TRBD1 covers 8 bases. The CDR3 is made up of 16 amino acids. J was trimmed by 6 bases and V by 0 bases; bases with no gene match: 6. Germline values: CDR1 MNHEY, CDR2 SVGAGI. This CDR3 is CASSYSGQAGSGELFF. CDR3 nucleotide sequence: TGTGCCAGCAGTTACTCGGGACAGGCGGGGTCCGGGGAGCTGTTTTTT.